This TCR beta chain originates from a study of OX40 agonist ivuxolimab in advanced cancers. Study at large: The patients got ivuxolimab, which is an agonistic anti-OX40 (CD134) antibody. Patients with prior anti-PD-1, anti-PD-L1 or anti-CTLA-4 therapy were eligible; approximately 40% had some. Study findings and constraints: Near-lowest levels of clonal expansion characterized partial responders at 0.1-3.0 mg/kg.

The CDR3 has 15 residues. Trimming removed 4 bases at V and 4 bases at J, with 16 bases between. The germline V gene encodes CDR1 LGHNA and CDR2 YSLEER. The data were produced by immunoSEQ multiplex PCR, yet TCRdb's version contains in-frame clones alone and is incomplete. Of tens of thousands of clones listed, roughly 85% are singletons. A note on this clone: Its antigen is undetermined.

The J gene is TRBJ1-1, the V gene TRBV4-3; TRBD1 is a possible D gene (6 bases). The TCR originated in an adult with an advanced solid tumor such as melanoma, head and neck, liver or kidney cancer. This specimen consisted of CD4+ or CD8+ T cells sorted from blood, obtained in a trial of the OX40 agonist ivuxolimab. DNA of the CDR3: TGCGCCAGCAGCCCCTCCGGGGGCAGAATCACTGAAGCTTTCTTT. This translates into CASSPSGGRITEAFF.